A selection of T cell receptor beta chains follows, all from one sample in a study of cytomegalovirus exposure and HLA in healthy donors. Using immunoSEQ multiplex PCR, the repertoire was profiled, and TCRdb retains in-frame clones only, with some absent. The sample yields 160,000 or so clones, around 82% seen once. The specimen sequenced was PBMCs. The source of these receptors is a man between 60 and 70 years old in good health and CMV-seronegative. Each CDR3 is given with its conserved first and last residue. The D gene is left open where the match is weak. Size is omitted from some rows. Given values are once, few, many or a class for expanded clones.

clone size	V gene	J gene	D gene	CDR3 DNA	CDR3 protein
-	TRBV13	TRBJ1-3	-	TGTGCCAGCAGCCTTGTGCAGGTCGGAAACACCATATATTTT	CASSLVQVGNTIYF
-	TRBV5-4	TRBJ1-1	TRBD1	TGTGCCAGCAGCGGGGCGGACAGGCCTAACACTGAAGCTTTCTTT	CASSGADRPNTEAFF
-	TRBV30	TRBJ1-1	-	TGTGCCTGGGACCCCAACCCCCGGACAGTTGAAGCTTTCTTT	CAWDPNPRTVEAFF
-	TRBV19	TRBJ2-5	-	TGTGCCAGTAGGATTGACAGGTTGCAAGAGACCCAGTACTTC	CASRIDRLQETQYF
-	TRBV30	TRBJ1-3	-	TGTGCCTGGGCTATGGCGGGGGCTGGAAACACCATATATTTT	CAWAMAGAGNTIYF
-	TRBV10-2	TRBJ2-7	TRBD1	TGCGCCAGCAGTAGCCGGGACAGGGGGACCTACGAGCAGTACTTC	CASSSRDRGTYEQYF
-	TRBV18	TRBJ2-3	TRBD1	TGTGCCAGCTCACCACCCGGGACAGTAAGCACAGATACGCAGTATTTT	CASSPPGTVSTDTQYF
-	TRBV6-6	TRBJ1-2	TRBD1	TGTGCCAGCAGTTACCCGCCGGGACAGGGGCGGGATGGCTACACCTTC	CASSYPPGQGRDGYTF
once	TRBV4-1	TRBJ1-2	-	TGCGCCAGCAGCCAGCAAGGGACTCCCAGTTCGTATGGCTACACCTTC	CASSQQGTPSSYGYTF
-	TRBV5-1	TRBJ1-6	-	TGCGCCAGCAGCTTGGCAGGGGCTGAGAATTCACCCCTCCACTTT	CASSLAGAENSPLHF
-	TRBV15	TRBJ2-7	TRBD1	TGTGCCACCAGCAGAGAAAGGACAGGGAGCGAGCAGTACTTC	CATSRERTGSEQYF
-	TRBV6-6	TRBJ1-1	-	TGTGCCAGCAGTCATAACACTGAAGCTTTCTTT	CASSHNTEAFF
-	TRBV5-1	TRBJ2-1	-	TGCGCCAGCAGCCTAGGACTATACAATGAGCAGTTCTTC	CASSLGLYNEQFF
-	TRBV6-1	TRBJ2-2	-	TGTGCCAGCAGTGTTGACATTCTCGGGGAGCTGTTTTTT	CASSVDILGELFF
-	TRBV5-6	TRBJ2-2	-	TGTGCCAGCAGCTTGGCCGGCGGAGACACCGGGGAGCTGTTTTTT	CASSLAGGDTGELFF
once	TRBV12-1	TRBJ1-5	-	TGTGCCAGCAGCTTTGAATTACGGGGAAAAGACCCGGCTTTT	CASSFELRGKDPAF
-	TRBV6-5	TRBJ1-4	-	TGTGCCAGCAGCGCCCCTAGGGGAGGATGGCCCCATACGTTTTTT	CASSAPRGGWPHTFF